This TCR beta chain stems from a study of blood T cell repertoires in COVID-19. Study overall: Sample material is recorded as cDNA or gDNA derived from T cells, B-cell-depleted T cells, or PBMCs.

With 5 bases removed from V and 0 bases from J, the gap between germline ends came to 8 bases. CDR1 is SEHNR and CDR2 is FQNEAQ in the germline V gene (reference sequence). The CDR3 extends over 14 amino acids. Method: immunoSEQ multiplex PCR; TCRdb's copy keeps in-frame clones and lacks some. In the table there are over 15,000 clones, around 86% of which are singletons. Sequenced sample: peripheral blood. This sequence joins TRBV7-9 and TRBJ1-3, with D uncertain. This clonotype was obtained from a human donor in a cohort sampled during active COVID-19. CDR3 sequence (DNA): TGTGCCAGCAGCAAGATCAGCTCTGGAAACACCATATATTTT. Protein: CASSKISSGNTIYF.